This TCR beta chain is drawn from a study of T cells after yellow fever vaccination (dated by TCRdb to the late 2010s). For the wider study: The SMART-Seq v4 Ultra Low Input RNA kit was used to prepare libraries from fractions with low cell numbers. Bulk TCR alpha and beta repertoires were sequenced longitudinally to track T-cell clones before and after primary and booster YFV17D yellow fever vaccination. Two healthy male donors made up the cohort, one aged 18 to 29 years and the other aged 30 to 40 years. Blood was collected at multiple timepoints before and after primary and secondary immunization, and bulk PBMC replicates and cell subsets were isolated.

Turning to this clonotype: Its binding antigen is unknown. No clone much larger than this one lies a single base away; base qualities are absent.

TCRdb lists the instrument as Illumina NovaSeq 6000. Synthesis of TCR cDNA relied on 5'RACE template switching, a step that introduced a universal primer site along with unique molecular identifiers. Priming for cDNA synthesis came from both the TCR alpha and TCR beta constant segments. Library amplification used two PCR steps, and the second PCR step added sample barcodes and sequencing adapters. Sequencing of libraries was done on Illumina HiSeq 2500 (2x100 bp) or NovaSeq (2x150 bp). The original methods were these. Reads were demultiplexed and collapsed into UMI consensus sequences with MIGEC, and V(D)J alignment was performed with MiXCR. Vaccine-responding clonotypes were defined with edgeR using replicate PBMC samples, requiring FDR below 0.01 and a log2 fold change above 5 up to day 15. Bulk clonotypes were assigned CD4 or CD8 identity according to which sequenced CD4 or CD8 repertoire held them at higher abundance. TCRdb reran the public reads through fastp at Q25 and MiXCR, keeping productive beta chains. Entries that share a CDR3 protein sequence are merged under the most common genes and DNA. TCRdb's processing, not the study's, gives the V and J calls here. The sample yields a few hundred thousand distinct CDR3 sequences; 18% were counted once. Jointly, the top ten make up roughly a sixth of the sample.

This specimen's treatment or condition label, interpreted: live attenuated yellow fever vaccine strain. At each blood-draw timepoint, two biological replicates of bulk PBMCs were obtained. PBMCs were isolated from peripheral blood using a standard Ficoll-Paque protocol. RNA was extracted with TriZol from bulk PBMCs, CD4 and CD8 fractions, and dextramer-positive and dextramer-negative fractions. Here is what the overall study found, with its caveats: Because abundant contaminating clonotypes from the bulk population could be contained in FACS-sorted repertoires, computational filtering was required. Only a couple of donors were included in the study, so the extent to which the findings can be generalized is limited. The secondary T-cell response was found to be weaker but faster than the primary response, with a peak reached on day 5 rather than on day 15. Most clones expanded after primary vaccination were re-detected after the booster (approximately 95% of CD4 and around nine tenths of CD8), suggesting broad memory maintenance. A small share of clonotypes occurred in both CD4 and CD8 compartments, likely arising from convergent recombination.

The trim is 5 bases for V and 7 bases for J, with a gap of 14 bases between the germline ends. Taken from cysteine to phenylalanine, the CDR3 has 13 residues. The sequence is cut down to CDR3 DNA, 39 bases in frame from base 1. CDR1 and CDR2 are drawn from the germline V gene: SGHVS, FNYEAQ. The sequence was obtained from a man between 18 and 35 years old who received the YFV17D yellow fever vaccine. The material was PBMCs, obtained before the yellow fever booster vaccination. The chain is made from TRBV7-6 and TRBJ1-1, with the D gene call left open. Here is the DNA: TGTGCCAGCAGCACGATAGAAACGGGTGAAGCTTTCTTT. This yields the protein CASSTIETGEAFF.